Below are 23 T cell receptor beta chains sequenced from a single sample in a study of T-cell memory formation after mild COVID-19. Each CDR3 protein is one row after TCRdb ran MiXCR on the 5' RACE reads. This sample has under 250,000 distinct CDR3 sequences; approximately 15% occur once, and the top ten carry approximately 2.1%. The sequenced sample consisted of PBMCs or a T cell subset sorted from them (not recorded which). All receptors derive from an adult woman who had mild COVID-19 (a few samples of this study predate the infection). Cell type and time point are not known.

The rearrangement joins TRBV18 to TRBJ1-1; 7 bases align to TRBD1. This CDR3 has 12 amino acids. Germline assignment: CDR1 KGHSH and CDR2 LQKENI. After removal of 4 bases from V and 6 bases from J, the junction contained 2 bases not matched to a gene. The CDR3 DNA sequence: TGTGCCAGCTCACAGGACAGGTCTGAAGCTTTCTTT. Translating gives CASSQDRSEAFF.

This clonotype turned up a few times. V usage is TRBV12-3 or TRBV12-4 and J usage is TRBJ1-1, with D perhaps matching TRBD1 (6 bases). The CDR3 is made up of 12 amino acids. Trimming stripped 4 bases from V and 3 bases from J, with 6 bases between. This CDR3 is CASSSGDTEAFF. The CDR3 bases are TGTGCCAGCAGTTCAGGGGACACTGAAGCTTTCTTT.

The rearrangement joins TRBV12-3 or TRBV12-4 to TRBJ1-2; 10 bases agree with TRBD1. This CDR3 contains 12 residues. Unmatched junction bases numbered 5, after V lost 10 bases and J lost 6 bases. The CDR3 region has the DNA TGTGCCACAGGGACAGGGGATAATGGCTACACCTTC. Translation: CATGTGDNGYTF.

The chain links TRBV24-1 to TRBJ2-1; TRBD2 matches 9 bases. Germline V lookup: CDR1 KGHDR, CDR2 SFDVKD. The CDR3 spans 16 residues. V lost 3 bases, J lost 0 bases, and 2 bases stayed unmatched. As DNA, the CDR3 is TGTGCCACCAGTGATCTAGCGGGAATCTCCTACAATGAGCAGTTCTTC. Translation gives CATSDLAGISYNEQFF.

This clonotype has ten or more counts. The chain combines TRBV19 with TRBJ2-4; possibly TRBD1 or TRBD2 for D (5 bases each). The length of the CDR3 is 13 residues. The V end was cut by 3 bases, the J end by 6 bases, with 9 bases between. Germline CDR1 is LNHDA and CDR2 is SQIVND (reference sequence). This CDR3 reads CASSIRGVNIQYF. CDR3 DNA: TGTGCCAGTAGTATTAGGGGAGTAAACATTCAGTACTTC.

This clonotype was counted between two and nine times. This chain connects TRBV7-6 to TRBJ2-5; D not resolved. V gave up 3 bases and J gave up 7 bases, with 15 bases separating them. The CDR3 runs 14 residues. Germline lookup yields CDR1 SGHVS and CDR2 FNYEAQ. The CDR3 loop reads CASSFKGGDGTQYF. The CDR3 DNA is TGTGCCAGCAGCTTCAAGGGTGGAGATGGGACCCAGTACTTC.

This chain uses TRBV4-1 with TRBJ2-5; 12 nucleotides line up with TRBD2. The V gene's germline CDR1 is MGHRA and CDR2 YSYEKL. The trim removed 2 bases at V and 0 bases at J, leaving 4 bases unmatched. The CDR3 is 17 residues long. In DNA, the CDR3 is TGCGCCAGCAGCCAAACCCGACTAGCGGGGGACCAAGAGACCCAGTACTTC. Its protein is CASSQTRLAGDQETQYF.

This clonotype was seen a handful of times. The V gene is TRBV20-1, the J gene TRBJ1-4; the D gene is possibly TRBD1 (5 bases). CDR1 is DFQATT and CDR2 is SNEGSKA in the germline V gene (reference sequence). The CDR3 is 16 residues long. V was trimmed by 0 bases and J by 1 base, leaving 12 bases between them. The CDR3 sequence: CSARDLGTLTNEKLFF. The CDR3 region has the DNA TGCAGTGCTAGAGATCTCGGGACGTTAACTAATGAAAAACTGTTTTTT.

This clonotype appeared once. J is TRBJ2-5 and V is TRBV20-1, with TRBD2 identical over 13 bases. Germline loops: CDR1 DFQATT, CDR2 SNEGSKA (reference sequence). The CDR3 spans 13 residues. V was clipped by 6 bases and J by 4 bases; unmatched bases: 2. The CDR3: CSARTSGRETQYF. For the CDR3, the DNA is TGCAGTGCCCGGACTAGCGGGAGAGAGACCCAGTACTTC.

This clonotype was observed a few times. The chain uses TRBV9 and TRBJ2-1, with 12 nucleotides matching TRBD2. J lost 6 bases, V lost 3 bases, and 4 bases had no gene match. The CDR3 consists of 15 residues. Looked up from germline, CDR1 is SGDLS and CDR2 is YYNGEE. CDR3 DNA: TGTGCCAGCAGCGCGACTAGCGGGAGTACCAATGAGCAGTTCTTC. Residues: CASSATSGSTNEQFF.

This chain connects TRBV12-3 or TRBV12-4 to TRBJ2-7; D is possibly TRBD2 (6 bases). V lost 4 bases and J 3 bases, leaving 13 bases between the germline ends. The CDR3 runs 14 residues. For the CDR3, the DNA is TGTGCCAGCAGTTACGGTGGGGGGTTCTACGAGCAGTACTTC. Residues: CASSYGGGFYEQYF.

This clonotype was picked up a small number of times. The V gene is TRBV7-2, the J gene TRBJ1-1, with D uncertain. Germline V gene data show CDR1 as SGHTA and CDR2 as FQGNSA. Trimming pared 0 bases from V and 4 bases from J, leaving 12 bases between. The CDR3 covers 15 residues. The DNA of the CDR3 is TGTGCCAGCAGCTTAGCGCAATTGGACGGCACTGAAGCTTTCTTT. It translates to CASSLAQLDGTEAFF.

This clonotype was found many times. The chain employs TRBV29-1 and TRBJ1-1, with D hard to call. Germline values: CDR1 SQVTM, CDR2 ANQGSEA. V was pared by 3 bases and J by 9 bases, with 14 bases between. CDR3 length: 12 residues. This chain's CDR3 is CSVEGDRNKAFF. As DNA, the CDR3 is TGCAGCGTTGAGGGCGATCGGAACAAAGCTTTCTTT.

CDR3 residues: CASSERGQGNIQYF. The DNA of the CDR3 is TGTGCCAGCAGTGAAAGGGGGCAGGGAAACATTCAGTACTTC. The chain has TRBV25-1 and TRBJ2-4, with 7 bases fitting TRBD1. This CDR3 contains 14 residues. Germline CDR1 reads MGHDK; CDR2 reads SYGVNS. Trimming took 2 bases from V and 6 from J; bases not matched to a gene: 4.

The table lists this clonotype with many counts. The chain carries TRBV12-3 or TRBV12-4 and TRBJ2-1; D perhaps matches TRBD1 (5 bases). The V gene lost 3 bases and the J gene lost 2 bases, with 8 bases spanning the gap. The CDR3 contains 14 residues. The CDR3 nucleotides read TGTGCCAGCAGTTTGGGGCATACCTACAATGAGCAGTTCTTC. Residues: CASSLGHTYNEQFF.

The gene calls are TRBV7-8 and TRBJ2-7; 8 positions match TRBD1. The V segment lost 5 bases and the J segment 3 bases; nucleotides outside the gene matches: 6. This CDR3 has 14 residues. CDR1 and CDR2 (germline): SGHVS, FQNEAQ. The CDR3 DNA reads TGTGCCAGCAGCACCCGGACAGGGAACTACGAGCAGTACTTC. This codes for CASSTRTGNYEQYF.

A few counts support this clonotype. The rearrangement joins TRBV27 to TRBJ1-4; no reliable D call. Germline CDR1 reads MNHEY; CDR2 reads SMNVEV (reference sequence). The CDR3 is 15 amino acids. V was trimmed by 9 bases and J by 0 bases, leaving 14 bases between them. The CDR3 DNA sequence: TGTGCCAGTAAGACGAGAGGCACAACTAATGAAAAACTGTTTTTT. Amino acid sequence: CASKTRGTTNEKLFF.

This clonotype was observed many times. The chain is built from TRBV9 and TRBJ2-5, with D hard to call. The CDR3 has 13 residues. Trimming removed 0 bases at V and 0 bases at J, with 3 bases between. Germline loops: CDR1 SGDLS, CDR2 YYNGEE. CDR3 in DNA: TGTGCCAGCAGCGTAGGGCACCAAGAGACCCAGTACTTC. Translation gives CASSVGHQETQYF.

This clonotype was seen only a few times. The rearrangement links TRBV11-2 to TRBJ2-1, with 7 bases lining up with TRBD2. V shed 6 bases, J shed 2 bases, and the junction held 7 bases outside the gene matches. The CDR3 covers 15 residues. Looked up from germline, CDR1 is SGHAT and CDR2 is FQNNGV. This chain's CDR3 is CASSQTGGTYNEQFF. CDR3 sequence (DNA): TGTGCCAGCAGTCAAACCGGGGGGACCTACAATGAGCAGTTCTTC. Full variable domain (rest looked up from reference TRBV11-2 and TRBJ2-1): EAGVAQSPRYKIIEKRQSVAFWCNPISGHATLYWYQQILGQGPKLLIQFQNNGVVDDSQLPKDRFSAERLKGVDSTLKIQPAKLEDSAVYLCASSQTGGTYNEQFFGPGTRLTVL.

There are a few counts of this clonotype. This chain connects TRBV20-1 to TRBJ1-1, with 7 positions matching TRBD1. Unmatched junction bases numbered 13, after V lost 6 bases and J lost 3 bases. Per the germline V gene, CDR1 is DFQATT and CDR2 is SNEGSKA (reference sequence). The CDR3 runs 15 residues. The CDR3: CSANPGGQGDTEAFF. In DNA, the CDR3 is TGCAGTGCCAACCCTGGAGGGCAGGGGGACACTGAAGCTTTCTTT.

There are a few counts of this clonotype. The chain has TRBV7-8 and TRBJ2-2; D is undetermined. The germline V and J ends were trimmed by 8 bases and 9 bases, with 13 bases remaining between them. The germline V gene encodes CDR1 SGHVS and CDR2 FQNEAQ. This CDR3 has 12 amino acids. DNA for the CDR3: TGTGCCAGCCGCCTCCGACCTAGGGAGCTGTTTTTT. Translation: CASRLRPRELFF.

This clonotype was picked up a small number of times. V gene TRBV9 combines with J gene TRBJ1-1; D not certain. The CDR3 has 13 amino acids. The ends were cut back, 4 bases at V and 6 bases at J, with 13 bases in the middle. Looked up from germline, CDR1 is SGDLS and CDR2 is YYNGEE. Here the CDR3 DNA reads TGTGCCAGCAGCCCAAGCACTAGGCCTGAAGCTTTCTTT. This encodes CASSPSTRPEAFF.

This clonotype was picked up many times. This rearrangement joins TRBV5-4 to TRBJ2-7; D is possibly TRBD1 (6 bases). The CDR3 covers 13 residues. In germline, CDR1 is SGHNT, CDR2 YYREEE (reference sequence). The V and J ends lost 4 bases and 3 bases respectively, with 11 bases between them. Here the CDR3 reads CASSPGQLYEQYF. CDR3 in DNA: TGTGCCAGCAGCCCCGGACAGCTCTACGAGCAGTACTTC.